These 32 T cell receptor beta chains originate from one sample sequenced in a study of blood T cell repertoires in COVID-19. The repertoire was sequenced with immunoSEQ multiplex PCR; TCRdb's copy has only in-frame clones and lacks some. Of about 110,000 clones listed, 82% were seen once; the top ten hold 7.9%. The sequencing input was peripheral blood. The receptors were sampled from a man between 65 and 85 years old with acute or convalescent COVID-19.

V and J are TRBV6-5 and TRBJ2-7, with unresolved D. This CDR3 has 15 residues. Germline loops: CDR1 MNHEY, CDR2 SVGAGI. The germline V and J ends were trimmed by 0 bases and 1 base, with 10 bases remaining between them. The CDR3 reads CASSYSAGSSYEQYF. CDR3 nucleotides: TGTGCCAGCAGTTACTCGGCAGGATCTTCCTACGAGCAGTACTTC.

The V call is TRBV10-3, the J call TRBJ2-3; 9 bases are shared with TRBD2. The CDR3 spans 14 residues. Trimming at V came to 11 bases and at J to 2 bases, leaving 8 bases not matched to a gene. Germline CDR1 is ENHRY and CDR2 is SYGVKD. The CDR3 loop reads CASSAGGITDTQYF. CDR3 in DNA: TGTGCCTCCAGTGCGGGGGGGATCACAGATACGCAGTATTTT.

The DNA for the CDR3 is TGTGCCATCAGTGAGAAAGGGGGAAGACGGGACAGGGGATCTAGCACAGATACGCAGTATTTT. Translated, it gives CAISEKGGRRDRGSSTDTQYF. This chain uses TRBV10-3 with TRBJ2-3, with 10 bases aligning to TRBD1. CDR3 length equals 21 residues. Germline V gene sequence: CDR1 ENHRY, CDR2 SYGVKD. V shed 2 bases and J 0 bases; nucleotides not matched to a gene: 17.

The J gene is TRBJ1-1, the V gene TRBV19; perhaps TRBD1 as D (5 bases). The germline V gene has CDR1 LNHDA and CDR2 SQIVND (reference sequence). The CDR3 runs to 13 residues. The ends were cut back, 5 bases at V and 1 base at J, with 8 bases in the middle. CDR3 protein: CASSPRENTEAFF. The CDR3 DNA reads as TGTGCCAGTAGTCCCAGGGAGAACACTGAAGCTTTCTTT.

A remark on this clone: The sample holds other DNA sequences that translate to the same CDR3. This chain connects TRBV9 to TRBJ2-3; weak D call: TRBD2 (6 bases). This CDR3 region has 15 residues. V was trimmed by 0 bases and J by 2 bases, leaving 10 bases between them. Germline V gene sequence: CDR1 SGDLS, CDR2 YYNGEE. The CDR3 is CASSVVGGSTDTQYF. CDR3 sequence (DNA): TGTGCCAGCAGCGTAGTGGGGGGTTCCACAGATACGCAGTATTTT.

The chain employs TRBV5-1 and TRBJ2-3; tentative D call: TRBD1 (7 bases). Germline lookup yields CDR1 SGHRS and CDR2 YFSETQ. Trimming removed 5 bases at V and 1 base at J, with 11 bases between. This CDR3 has 14 residues. The CDR3 DNA sequence: TGCGCCAGCAGGGGAGGACAGGGCACAGATACGCAGTATTTT. Amino acid sequence: CASRGGQGTDTQYF.

V usage is TRBV3-1 (or the pseudogene TRBV3-2) and J usage is TRBJ1-5; 9 positions agree with TRBD1. CDR3 length: 14 residues. The V segment lost 3 bases and the J segment 7 bases; nucleotides outside the gene matches: 4. The germline CDR1 and CDR2 sequences are LGHDT and YNNKEL (reference sequence). CDR3: CASSHRDRVQPQHF. DNA of the CDR3: TGTGCCAGCAGCCACAGGGACAGGGTCCAGCCCCAGCATTTT.

V usage is TRBV5-1 and J usage is TRBJ1-6, with D unresolved. The CDR3 is 16 residues long. Trimming cost V 2 bases and J 8 bases, with 17 bases left between them. Germline-derived CDR1 and CDR2 are SGHRS and YFSETQ. The CDR3 DNA is TGCGCCAGCAGCTTAGGTCAGTCCATAGCTCATTCACCCCTCCACTTT. Translation gives CASSLGQSIAHSPLHF.

J is TRBJ2-5 and V is TRBV2; 8 bases map to TRBD2. CDR1 and CDR2 (germline): SNHLY, FYNNEI. The CDR3 consists of 15 residues. Losses at the gene ends were 3 bases for V and 3 bases for J; bases not matched to a gene: 6. The CDR3 bases are TGTGCCAGCAGTGAGTGGCGGGAGGTTGAAGAGACCCAGTACTTC. This codes for CASSEWREVEETQYF.

The chain is built from TRBV6-5 and TRBJ1-6; 9 positions match TRBD1. J gave up 10 bases and V 7 bases, and 5 bases lay outside the gene matches. The CDR3 extends over 13 amino acids. The germline gives CDR1 MNHEY, CDR2 SVGAGI. CDR3 bases: TGTGCCAGCAACCAAGGACAGGGGTCACCCCTCCACTTT. Translated, it gives CASNQGQGSPLHF.

The gene calls are TRBV24-1 and TRBJ1-2; 8 positions match TRBD1. Losses at the gene ends were 3 bases for V and 4 bases for J; bases not matched to a gene: 6. Germline CDR1 reads KGHDR; CDR2 reads SFDVKD. The CDR3 covers 15 residues. The CDR3 nucleotides read TGTGCCACCAGTGATACAGGACAGGGTGGCTATGGCTACACCTTC. Residues: CATSDTGQGGYGYTF.

The V call is TRBV28, the J call TRBJ1-2; D may be TRBD1 (6 bases). Germline V lookup: CDR1 MDHEN, CDR2 SYDVKM. The germline V and J ends were trimmed by 6 bases and 0 bases, with 14 bases remaining between them. CDR3 size: 15 residues. DNA for the CDR3: TGTGCCAGCAGATCCACAGGGACGGCTAACTATGGCTACACCTTC. Amino acids: CASRSTGTANYGYTF.

This clone occurred once. The rearrangement links TRBV6-5 to TRBJ2-7, with 12 bases matching TRBD2. The CDR3 is made up of 13 amino acids. Germline-derived CDR1 and CDR2 are MNHEY and SVGAGI. J gave up 5 bases and V 6 bases, and 2 bases lay outside the gene matches. The CDR3 reads CASRRTSGNEQYF. CDR3 bases: TGTGCCAGCAGGAGGACTAGCGGGAACGAGCAGTACTTC.

This chain uses TRBV7-9 with TRBJ2-7, with D perhaps TRBD2 (6 bases). Trimming removed 6 bases at V and 0 bases at J, with 21 bases between. CDR3 size: 17 residues. From germline, CDR1 is SEHNR and CDR2 FQNEAQ (reference sequence). The CDR3 DNA reads TGTGCCAGCAGGAAAAAACGCGGGACTTACGCCTCCTACGAGCAGTACTTC. Translated, it gives CASRKKRGTYASYEQYF.

For this clone: Other DNA sequences in the same sample also yield this CDR3. The chain joins TRBV3-1 (or the pseudogene TRBV3-2) to TRBJ2-1; 8 bases fit TRBD2. The germline V gene has CDR1 LGHDT and CDR2 YNNKEL (reference sequence). With 2 bases clipped from V and 4 bases from J, the junction kept 1 base outside the gene matches. This CDR3 is 14 amino acids long. For the CDR3, the DNA is TGTGCCAGCAGCCAACGCGGGGGGTACAATGAGCAGTTCTTC. Residues: CASSQRGGYNEQFF.

V gene TRBV5-1 combines with J gene TRBJ2-2; 7 bases align to TRBD1. The CDR3 consists of 14 residues. Germline CDR1 and CDR2: SGHRS and YFSETQ. The junction had 14 bases not matched to a gene; V was cut back by 3 bases and J by 15 bases. CDR3: CASSSSISRGLMFF. The CDR3 DNA is TGCGCCAGCAGCTCCTCGATCTCGAGGGGGCTGATGTTTTTT.

The count of this clone is one. The V gene is TRBV3-1 (or the pseudogene TRBV3-2), the J gene TRBJ2-7, with D perhaps TRBD2 (6 bases). Deletions cut 4 bases from V and 0 bases from J, with 16 bases between. Germline assignment: CDR1 LGHDT and CDR2 YNNKEL (reference sequence). The CDR3 is made up of 16 amino acids. CDR3 in amino acids: CASSPGPAGASYEQYF. The CDR3 region has the DNA TGTGCCAGCAGCCCCGGTCCAGCGGGCGCCTCCTACGAGCAGTACTTC.

The V and J genes are TRBV5-1 and TRBJ2-6; unclear D gene. From germline, CDR1 is SGHRS and CDR2 YFSETQ. The V end was cut by 0 bases, the J end by 0 bases, with 10 bases between. The CDR3 is 17 amino acids. In nucleotides, the CDR3 is TGCGCCAGCAGCTTGGATGCACCGAGCTCTGGGGCCAACGTCCTGACTTTC. This encodes CASSLDAPSSGANVLTF.

A single count supports this clone. The chain employs TRBV6-5 and TRBJ1-6; TRBD1 is a possible D gene (5 bases). The CDR3 loop spans 14 amino acids. Germline CDR1 and CDR2: MNHEY and SVGAGI. V lost 5 bases and J lost 6, with 11 bases in between. This chain's CDR3 is CASSLRQRNSPLHF. In nucleotides, the CDR3 is TGTGCCAGCAGTCTTCGACAGCGTAATTCACCCCTCCACTTT.

The V gene is TRBV3-1 (or the pseudogene TRBV3-2), the J gene TRBJ1-3; the D is unclear. Germline CDR1 is LGHDT and CDR2 is YNNKEL (reference sequence). The CDR3 sequence is 15 residues long. V was cut by 7 bases and J by 0 bases, with 13 bases left in between. Here the CDR3 reads CASTHGSRSGNTIYF. The CDR3 DNA is TGTGCCAGCACCCACGGGTCCCGCTCTGGAAACACCATATATTTT.

J is TRBJ2-7 and V is TRBV5-1; tentative D call: TRBD2 (6 bases). This CDR3 contains 16 residues. Germline CDR1 and CDR2: SGHRS and YFSETQ. V lost 4 bases and J lost 4, with 21 bases in between. The CDR3 DNA is TGCGCCAGCAGCAGAGGATCCGGGAGAGGTAGTTACGAGCAGTACTTC. This encodes CASSRGSGRGSYEQYF. Looking up the rest from reference TRBV5-1 and TRBJ2-7 gives the full variable domain: KAGVTQTPRYLIKTRGQQVTLSCSPISGHRSVSWYQQTPGQGLQFLFEYFSETQRNKGNFPGRFSGRQFSNSRSEMNVSTLELGDSALYLCASSRGSGRGSYEQYFGPGTRLTVT.

The chain uses TRBV6-5 and TRBJ2-3, with D tentatively TRBD1 (6 bases). CDR3 length: 15 residues. Germline V gene lookup returns CDR1 MNHEY and CDR2 SVGAGI. The V gene lost 0 bases and the J gene lost 2 bases, with 9 bases spanning the gap. CDR3 coding DNA: TGTGCCAGCAGTTACTCCGGGACACTCACAGATACGCAGTATTTT. Protein: CASSYSGTLTDTQYF.

The chain carries TRBV11-1 and TRBJ2-6; possible D gene TRBD1, 5 bases. The CDR3 extends over 14 amino acids. Germline lookup yields CDR1 SGHAT and CDR2 FQDESV (reference sequence). Deletions cut 5 bases from V and 2 bases from J, with 7 bases between. CDR3 residues: CASSPRAGANVLTF. DNA of the CDR3: TGTGCCAGCAGCCCCAGGGCTGGGGCCAACGTCCTGACTTTC. The full variable domain, rest sourced from reference TRBV11-1 and TRBJ2-6, is EAEVAQSPRYKITEKSQAVAFWCDPISGHATLYWYRQILGQGPELLVQFQDESVVDDSQLPKDRFSAERLKGVDSTLKIQPAELGDSAMYLCASSPRAGANVLTFGAGSRLTVL.

This clone was seen only a few times. CDR3: CASSLFGVGELFF. The CDR3 DNA is TGTGCCAGCAGTTTATTCGGGGTCGGGGAGCTGTTTTTT. J is TRBJ2-2 and V is TRBV28; D may be TRBD2 (5 bases). Germline lookup yields CDR1 MDHEN and CDR2 SYDVKM. This CDR3 is 13 amino acids long. Trimming removed 1 base from V and 7 bases from J, with 7 bases in between.

The chain is built from TRBV3-1 (or the pseudogene TRBV3-2) and TRBJ2-7; a weak D match, TRBD2 (6 bases). Per the germline V gene, CDR1 is LGHDT and CDR2 is YNNKEL (reference sequence). V was pared by 1 base and J by 6 bases, with 10 bases between. The CDR3 totals 13 residues. This CDR3 reads CASSQVGGGEQYF. CDR3 nucleotide sequence: TGTGCCAGCAGCCAAGTGGGGGGAGGCGAGCAGTACTTC.

This chain joins TRBV5-1 and TRBJ1-5; TRBD1 is a possible D gene (6 bases). Per the germline V gene, CDR1 is SGHRS and CDR2 is YFSETQ. The CDR3 is 14 residues long. With 4 bases removed from V and 2 bases from J, the gap between germline ends came to 10 bases. CDR3 residues: CASSPTGGNQPQHF. DNA for the CDR3: TGCGCCAGCAGCCCGACAGGAGGCAATCAGCCCCAGCATTTT.

This clone has a handful of counts. The V gene is TRBV2, the J gene TRBJ2-3; 14 bases are a match to TRBD2. V lost 6 bases to trimming and J lost 4 bases; unmatched junction nucleotides: 6. Germline CDR1 reads SNHLY; CDR2 reads FYNNEI. The CDR3 covers 16 residues. CDR3 sequence reads: CASSGRLAGGPDTQYF. CDR3 bases: TGTGCCAGCAGCGGAAGACTAGCGGGAGGGCCAGATACGCAGTATTTT.

The gene calls are TRBV6-5 and TRBJ2-1, with 7 bases matching TRBD1. Germline V lookup: CDR1 MNHEY, CDR2 SVGAGI. J lost 7 bases, V lost 6 bases, and 12 bases had no gene match. The CDR3 spans 15 residues. CDR3 residues: CASSSGQLGGNEQFF. CDR3 in DNA: TGTGCCAGCAGCTCGGGACAGCTGGGCGGTAATGAGCAGTTCTTC.

The rearrangement links TRBV10-3 to TRBJ2-3; 8 nucleotides match TRBD1. CDR1 is ENHRY and CDR2 is SYGVKD in the germline V gene. The CDR3 contains 15 residues. V lost 0 bases, J lost 6 bases, and 5 bases stayed unmatched. The CDR3 here is CAISESARGPDTQYF. The CDR3 DNA reads as TGTGCCATCAGTGAGTCGGCCAGGGGGCCGGATACGCAGTATTTT.

V is TRBV4-2 and J is TRBJ2-3, with D possibly matching TRBD2 (6 bases). The germline V gene has CDR1 LGHNA and CDR2 YNFKEQ. The ends were cut back, 1 base at V and 2 bases at J, with 13 bases in the middle. The length of the CDR3 is 16 residues. Here the CDR3 reads CASSQAASDPTDTQYF. The DNA for the CDR3 is TGTGCCAGCAGCCAAGCGGCTAGCGACCCCACAGATACGCAGTATTTT.

By share, this clone ranks as large. The chain joins TRBV5-6 to TRBJ2-1; 9 bases fit TRBD1. The CDR3 is 15 amino acids. Germline V CDR1 and CDR2: SGHDT, YYEEEE. V shed 4 bases and J 5 bases; nucleotides not matched to a gene: 7. CDR3 sequence: CASSGAGQGNNEQFF. CDR3 nucleotides: TGTGCCAGCAGCGGAGCGGGACAGGGAAACAATGAGCAGTTCTTC.

This clone was seen more than once but under ten times. V gene TRBV28 combines with J gene TRBJ1-2, with a possible D match to TRBD1 (5 bases). Trimming took off 5 bases at V and 6 bases at J, with 22 bases between the two ends. From germline, CDR1 is MDHEN and CDR2 SYDVKM. CDR3 length: 16 amino acids. The CDR3, as DNA: TGTGCCAGCAGTATGGGACGGGGGTCCTTGATTAATGGCTACACCTTC. It is translated as CASSMGRGSLINGYTF.